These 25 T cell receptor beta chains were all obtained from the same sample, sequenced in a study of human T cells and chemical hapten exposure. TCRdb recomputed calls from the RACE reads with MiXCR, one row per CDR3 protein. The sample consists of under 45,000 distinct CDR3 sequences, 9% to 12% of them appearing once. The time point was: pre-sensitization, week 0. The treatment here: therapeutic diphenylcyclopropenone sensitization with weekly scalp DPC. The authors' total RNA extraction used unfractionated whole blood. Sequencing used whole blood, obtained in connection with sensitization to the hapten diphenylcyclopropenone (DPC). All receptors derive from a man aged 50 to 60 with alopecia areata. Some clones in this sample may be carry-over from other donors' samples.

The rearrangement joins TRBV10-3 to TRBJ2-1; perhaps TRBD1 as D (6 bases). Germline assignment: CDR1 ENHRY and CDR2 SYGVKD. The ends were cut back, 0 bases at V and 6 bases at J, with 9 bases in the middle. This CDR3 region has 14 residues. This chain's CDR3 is CAISESRDINEQFF. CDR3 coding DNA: TGTGCCATCAGTGAGTCGAGGGACATCAATGAGCAGTTCTTC.

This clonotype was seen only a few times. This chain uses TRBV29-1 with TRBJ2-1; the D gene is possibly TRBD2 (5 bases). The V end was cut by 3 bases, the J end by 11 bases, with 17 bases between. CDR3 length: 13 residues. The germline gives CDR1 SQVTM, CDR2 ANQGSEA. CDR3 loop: CSVDSTEGGQQFF. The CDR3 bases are TGCAGCGTTGATAGTACAGAGGGTGGACAGCAGTTCTTC.

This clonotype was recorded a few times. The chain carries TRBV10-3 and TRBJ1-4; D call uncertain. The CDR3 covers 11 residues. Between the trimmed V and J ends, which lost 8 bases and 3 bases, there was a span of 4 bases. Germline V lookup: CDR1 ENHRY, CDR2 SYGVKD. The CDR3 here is CAIGANEKLFF. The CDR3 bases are TGTGCCATCGGGGCTAATGAAAAACTGTTTTTT.

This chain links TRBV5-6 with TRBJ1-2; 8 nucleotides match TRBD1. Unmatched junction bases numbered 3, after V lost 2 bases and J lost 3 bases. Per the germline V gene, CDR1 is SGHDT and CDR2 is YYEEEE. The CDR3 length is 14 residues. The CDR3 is CASSLVGQDYGYTF. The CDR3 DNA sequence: TGTGCCAGCAGCTTAGTGGGACAGGACTATGGCTACACCTTC.

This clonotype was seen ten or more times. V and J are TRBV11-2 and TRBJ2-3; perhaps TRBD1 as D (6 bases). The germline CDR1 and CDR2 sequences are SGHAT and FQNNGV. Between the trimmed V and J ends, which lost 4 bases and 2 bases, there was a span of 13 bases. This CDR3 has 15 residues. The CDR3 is CASSSTGPLTDTQYF. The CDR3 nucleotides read TGTGCCAGCAGCTCGACAGGACCTCTCACAGATACGCAGTATTTT. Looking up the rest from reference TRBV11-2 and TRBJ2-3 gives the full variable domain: EAGVAQSPRYKIIEKRQSVAFWCNPISGHATLYWYQQILGQGPKLLIQFQNNGVVDDSQLPKDRFSAERLKGVDSTLKIQPAKLEDSAVYLCASSSTGPLTDTQYFGPGTRLTVL.

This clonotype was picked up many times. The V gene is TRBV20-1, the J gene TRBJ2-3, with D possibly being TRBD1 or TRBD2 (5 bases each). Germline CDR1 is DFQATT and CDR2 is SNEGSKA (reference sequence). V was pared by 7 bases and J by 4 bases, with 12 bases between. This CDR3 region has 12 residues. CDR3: CSGVGDPDTQYF. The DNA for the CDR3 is TGCAGTGGGGTGGGGGATCCAGATACGCAGTATTTT.

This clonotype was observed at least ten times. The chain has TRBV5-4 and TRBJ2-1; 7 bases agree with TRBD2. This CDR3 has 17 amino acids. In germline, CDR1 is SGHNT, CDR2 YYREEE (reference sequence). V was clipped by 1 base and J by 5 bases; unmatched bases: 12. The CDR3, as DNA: TGTGCCAGCAGCTTGAGGGGTGTAGCGGGCGCTAACAATGAGCAGTTCTTC. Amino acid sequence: CASSLRGVAGANNEQFF.

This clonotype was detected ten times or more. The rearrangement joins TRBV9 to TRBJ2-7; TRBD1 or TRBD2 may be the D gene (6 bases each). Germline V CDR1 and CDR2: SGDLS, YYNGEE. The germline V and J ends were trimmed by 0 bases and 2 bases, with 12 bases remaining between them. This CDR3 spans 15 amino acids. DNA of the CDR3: TGTGCCAGCAGCGTAGGATGGGGGGCGGCCTACGAGCAGTACTTC. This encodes CASSVGWGAAYEQYF.

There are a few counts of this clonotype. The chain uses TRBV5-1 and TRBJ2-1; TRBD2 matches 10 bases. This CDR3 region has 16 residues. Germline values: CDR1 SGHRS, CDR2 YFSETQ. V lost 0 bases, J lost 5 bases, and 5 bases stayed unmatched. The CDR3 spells CASSLGFTSGNNEQFF. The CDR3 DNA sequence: TGCGCCAGCAGCTTGGGTTTTACTAGCGGGAACAATGAGCAGTTCTTC.

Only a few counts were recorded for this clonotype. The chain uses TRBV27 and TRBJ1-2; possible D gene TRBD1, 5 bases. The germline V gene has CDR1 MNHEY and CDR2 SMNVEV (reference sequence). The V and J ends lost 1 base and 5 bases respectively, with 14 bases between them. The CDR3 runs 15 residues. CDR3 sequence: CASSLFIDSPYGYTF. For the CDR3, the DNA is TGTGCCAGCAGTTTATTTATAGACAGCCCGTATGGCTACACCTTC.

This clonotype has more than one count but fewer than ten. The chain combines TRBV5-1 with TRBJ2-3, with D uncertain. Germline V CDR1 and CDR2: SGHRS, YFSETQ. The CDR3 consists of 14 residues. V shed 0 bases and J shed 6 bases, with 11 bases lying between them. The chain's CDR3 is CASSLGENVDTQYF. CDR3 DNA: TGCGCCAGCAGCTTGGGCGAGAACGTGGATACGCAGTATTTT. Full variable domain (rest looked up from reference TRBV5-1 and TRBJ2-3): KAGVTQTPRYLIKTRGQQVTLSCSPISGHRSVSWYQQTPGQGLQFLFEYFSETQRNKGNFPGRFSGRQFSNSRSEMNVSTLELGDSALYLCASSLGENVDTQYFGPGTRLTVL.

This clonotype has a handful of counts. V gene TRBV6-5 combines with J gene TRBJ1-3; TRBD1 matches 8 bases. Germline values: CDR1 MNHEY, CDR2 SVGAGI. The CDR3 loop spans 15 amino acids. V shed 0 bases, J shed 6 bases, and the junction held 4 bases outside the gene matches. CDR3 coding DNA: TGTGCCAGCAGTTACTCCTCAGGGGGCGAAAACACCATATATTTT. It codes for CASSYSSGGENTIYF.

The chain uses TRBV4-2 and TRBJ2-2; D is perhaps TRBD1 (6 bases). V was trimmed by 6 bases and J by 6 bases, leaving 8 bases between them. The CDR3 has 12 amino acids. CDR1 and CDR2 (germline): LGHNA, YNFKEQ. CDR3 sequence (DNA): TGTGCCAGCAGGGGGGCTCCCGGGGAGCTGTTTTTT. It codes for CASRGAPGELFF.

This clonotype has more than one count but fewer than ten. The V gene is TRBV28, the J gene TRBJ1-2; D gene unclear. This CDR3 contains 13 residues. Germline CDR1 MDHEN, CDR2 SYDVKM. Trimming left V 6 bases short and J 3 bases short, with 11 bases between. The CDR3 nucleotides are TGTGCCAGCAGCCCGGTGAAGGACTATGGCTACACCTTC. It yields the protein CASSPVKDYGYTF.

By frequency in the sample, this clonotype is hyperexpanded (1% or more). CDR3 amino acids: CASSQLSGANVLTF. The CDR3 DNA sequence: TGTGCCAGCAGTCAATTATCTGGGGCCAACGTCCTGACTTTC. V is TRBV28 and J is TRBJ2-6; no definite D call. This CDR3 has 14 amino acids. The ends were cut back, 5 bases at V and 1 base at J, with 6 bases in the middle. Germline V lookup: CDR1 MDHEN, CDR2 SYDVKM.

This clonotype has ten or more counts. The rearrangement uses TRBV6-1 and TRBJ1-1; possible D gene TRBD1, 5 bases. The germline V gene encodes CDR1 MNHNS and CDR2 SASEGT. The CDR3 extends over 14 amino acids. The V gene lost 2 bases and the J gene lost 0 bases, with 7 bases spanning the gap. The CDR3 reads CASSEQGMNTEAFF. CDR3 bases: TGTGCCAGCAGTGAACAGGGAATGAACACTGAAGCTTTCTTT.

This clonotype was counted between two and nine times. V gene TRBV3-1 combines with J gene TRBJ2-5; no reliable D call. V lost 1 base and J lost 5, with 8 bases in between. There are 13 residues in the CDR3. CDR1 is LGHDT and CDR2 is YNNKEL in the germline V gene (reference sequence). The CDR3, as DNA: TGTGCCAGCAGCCAAGTTTACGGGGAGACCCAGTACTTC. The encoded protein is CASSQVYGETQYF.

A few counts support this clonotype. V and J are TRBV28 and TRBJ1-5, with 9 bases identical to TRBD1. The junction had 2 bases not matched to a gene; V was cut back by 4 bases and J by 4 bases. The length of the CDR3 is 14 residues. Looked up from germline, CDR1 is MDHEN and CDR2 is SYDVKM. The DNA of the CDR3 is TGTGCCAGCAGTTCTGGACAGGGGAATCAGCCCCAGCATTTT. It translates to CASSSGQGNQPQHF.

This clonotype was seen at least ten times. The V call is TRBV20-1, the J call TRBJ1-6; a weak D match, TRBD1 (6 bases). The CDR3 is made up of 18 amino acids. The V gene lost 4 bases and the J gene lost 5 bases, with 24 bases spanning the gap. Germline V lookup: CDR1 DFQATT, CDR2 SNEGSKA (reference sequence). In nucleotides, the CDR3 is TGCAGTGCTAAAGGGGGACGCCGAGGGGCGAGCGATAATTCACCCCTCCACTTT. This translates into CSAKGGRRGASDNSPLHF.

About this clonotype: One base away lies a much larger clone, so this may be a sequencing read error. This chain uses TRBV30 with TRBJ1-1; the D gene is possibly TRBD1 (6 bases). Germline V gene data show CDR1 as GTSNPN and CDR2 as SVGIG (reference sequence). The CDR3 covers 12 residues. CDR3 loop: CVWTHRATEAFF. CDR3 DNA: TGTGTCTGGACCCACAGGGCCACTGAAGCTTTCTTT. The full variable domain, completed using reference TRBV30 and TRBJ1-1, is SQTIHQWPATLVQPVGSPLSLECTVEGTSNPNLYWYRQAAGRGLQLLFYSVGIGQISSEVPQNLSASRPQDRQFILSSKKLLLSDSGFYLCVWTHRATEAFFGQGTRLTVV.

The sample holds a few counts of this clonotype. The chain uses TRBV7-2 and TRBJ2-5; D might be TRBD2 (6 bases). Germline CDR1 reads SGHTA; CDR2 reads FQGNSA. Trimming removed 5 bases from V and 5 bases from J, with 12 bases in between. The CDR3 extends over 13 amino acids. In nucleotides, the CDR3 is TGTGCCAGCAGCCCGGGGACTGTGGAGACCCAGTACTTC. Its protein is CASSPGTVETQYF. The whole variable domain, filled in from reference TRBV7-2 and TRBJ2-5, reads GAGVSQSPSNKVTEKGKDVELRCDPISGHTALYWYRQSLGQGLEFLIYFQGNSAPDKSGLPSDRFSAERTGGSVSTLTIQRTQQEDSAVYLCASSPGTVETQYFGPGTRLLVL.

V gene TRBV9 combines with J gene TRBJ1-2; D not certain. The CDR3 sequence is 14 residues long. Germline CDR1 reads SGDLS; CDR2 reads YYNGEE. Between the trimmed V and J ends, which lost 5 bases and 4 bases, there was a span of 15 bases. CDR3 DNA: TGTGCCAGCAGTACCACGGGAGGTCCCTATGGCTACACCTTC. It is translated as CASSTTGGPYGYTF.

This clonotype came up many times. In DNA form, the CDR3 reads TGCGCCAGCAGGACAGGGGTACCGGGACTAGCGGACTACGAGCAGTACTTC. This codes for CASRTGVPGLADYEQYF. V gene TRBV10-2 combines with J gene TRBJ2-7; the match to TRBD2 covers 11 bases. Germline V CDR1 and CDR2: WSHSY, SAAADI. The CDR3 runs 17 residues. V shed 6 bases and J 3 bases; nucleotides not matched to a gene: 13.

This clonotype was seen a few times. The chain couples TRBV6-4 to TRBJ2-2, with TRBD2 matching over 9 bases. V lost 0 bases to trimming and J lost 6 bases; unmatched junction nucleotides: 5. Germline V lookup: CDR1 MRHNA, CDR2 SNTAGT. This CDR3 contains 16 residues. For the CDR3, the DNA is TGTGCCAGCAGTGACTCTAGCGGGAGACTCGCCGGGGAGCTGTTTTTT. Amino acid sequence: CASSDSSGRLAGELFF.

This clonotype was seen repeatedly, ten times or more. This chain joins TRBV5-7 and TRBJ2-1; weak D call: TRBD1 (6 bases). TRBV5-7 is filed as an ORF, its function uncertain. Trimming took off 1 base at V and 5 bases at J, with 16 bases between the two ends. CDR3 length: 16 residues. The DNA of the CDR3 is TGTGCCAGCAGCTTGCGGTTGTGGACAGATAACAATGAGCAGTTCTTC. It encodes CASSLRLWTDNNEQFF.